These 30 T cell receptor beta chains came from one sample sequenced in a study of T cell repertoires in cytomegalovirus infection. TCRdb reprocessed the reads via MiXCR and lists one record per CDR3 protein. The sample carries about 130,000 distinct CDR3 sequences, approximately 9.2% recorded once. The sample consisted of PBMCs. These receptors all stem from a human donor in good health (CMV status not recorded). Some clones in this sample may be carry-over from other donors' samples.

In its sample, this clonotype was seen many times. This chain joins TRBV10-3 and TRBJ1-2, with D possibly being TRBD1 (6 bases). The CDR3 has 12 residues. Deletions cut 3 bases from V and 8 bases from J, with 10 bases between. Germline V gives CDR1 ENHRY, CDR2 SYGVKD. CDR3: CAISDPQGGYTF. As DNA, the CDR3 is TGTGCCATCAGTGACCCCCAGGGGGGCTACACCTTC.

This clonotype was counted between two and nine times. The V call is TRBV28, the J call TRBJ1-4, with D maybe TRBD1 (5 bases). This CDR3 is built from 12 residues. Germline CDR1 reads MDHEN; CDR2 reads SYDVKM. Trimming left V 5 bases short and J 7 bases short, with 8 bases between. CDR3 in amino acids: CASSAGTEKLFF. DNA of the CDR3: TGTGCCAGCAGTGCGGGGACTGAAAAACTGTTTTTT.

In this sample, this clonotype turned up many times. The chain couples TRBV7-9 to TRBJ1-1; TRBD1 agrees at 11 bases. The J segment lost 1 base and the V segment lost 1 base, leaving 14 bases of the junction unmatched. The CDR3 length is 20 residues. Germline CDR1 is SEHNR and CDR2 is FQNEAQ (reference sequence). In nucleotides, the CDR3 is TGTGCCAGCAGCTTAGGTTCTATTACGGGACAGGGGGTGCGGAACACTGAAGCTTTCTTT. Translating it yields CASSLGSITGQGVRNTEAFF.

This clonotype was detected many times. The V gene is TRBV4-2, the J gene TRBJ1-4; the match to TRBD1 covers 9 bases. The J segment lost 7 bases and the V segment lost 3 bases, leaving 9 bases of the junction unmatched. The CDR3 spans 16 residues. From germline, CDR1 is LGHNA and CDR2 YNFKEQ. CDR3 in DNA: TGTGCCAGCAGCCATGAGGCAGGACAGGGGATTGAAAAACTGTTTTTT. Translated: CASSHEAGQGIEKLFF.

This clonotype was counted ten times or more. CDR3 sequence reads: CASSSLLTGLKINTGELFF. The CDR3 DNA sequence: TGTGCCAGCAGTTCGCTACTGACAGGGTTGAAGATAAACACCGGGGAGCTGTTTTTT. The gene calls are TRBV28 and TRBJ2-2; 7 positions match TRBD1. The ends lost 4 bases at V and 2 bases at J; junction bases unmatched: 16. The CDR3 spans 19 residues. Germline CDR1 reads MDHEN; CDR2 reads SYDVKM.

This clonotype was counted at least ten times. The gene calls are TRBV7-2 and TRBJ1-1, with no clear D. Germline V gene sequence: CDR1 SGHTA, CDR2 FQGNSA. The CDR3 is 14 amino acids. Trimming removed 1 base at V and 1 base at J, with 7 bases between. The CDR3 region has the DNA TGTGCCAGCAGCTTAGAGGGATGGAACACTGAAGCTTTCTTT. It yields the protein CASSLEGWNTEAFF. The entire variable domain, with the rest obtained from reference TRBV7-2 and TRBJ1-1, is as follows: GAGVSQSPSNKVTEKGKDVELRCDPISGHTALYWYRQSLGQGLEFLIYFQGNSAPDKSGLPSDRFSAERTGGSVSTLTIQRTQQEDSAVYLCASSLEGWNTEAFFGQGTRLTVV.

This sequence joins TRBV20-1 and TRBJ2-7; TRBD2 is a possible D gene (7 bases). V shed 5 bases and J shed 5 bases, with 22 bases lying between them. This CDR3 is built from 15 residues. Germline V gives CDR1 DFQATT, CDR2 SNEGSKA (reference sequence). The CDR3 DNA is TGCAGTGCTCCCGACGGGGGGCAGGAGGCTAACGAGCAGTACTTC. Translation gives CSAPDGGQEANEQYF.

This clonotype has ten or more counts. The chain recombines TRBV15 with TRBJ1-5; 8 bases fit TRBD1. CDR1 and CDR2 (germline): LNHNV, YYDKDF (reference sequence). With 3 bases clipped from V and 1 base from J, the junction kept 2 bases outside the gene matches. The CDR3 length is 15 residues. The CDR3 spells CATSSRGQSNQPQHF. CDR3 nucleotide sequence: TGTGCCACCAGCAGCAGGGGGCAAAGCAATCAGCCCCAGCATTTT. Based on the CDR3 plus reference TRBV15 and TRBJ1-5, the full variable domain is DAMVIQNPRYQVTQFGKPVTLSCSQTLNHNVMYWYQQKSSQAPKLLFHYYDKDFNNEADTPDNFQSRRPNTSFCFLDIRSPGLGDTAMYLCATSSRGQSNQPQHFGDGTRLSIL.

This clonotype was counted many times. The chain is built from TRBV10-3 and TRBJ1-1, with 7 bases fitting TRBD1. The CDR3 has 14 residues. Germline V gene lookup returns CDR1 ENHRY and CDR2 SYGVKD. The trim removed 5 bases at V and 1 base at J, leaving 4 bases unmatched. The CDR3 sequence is CAISRTGENTEAFF. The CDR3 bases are TGTGCCATCAGTCGGACAGGAGAGAACACTGAAGCTTTCTTT.

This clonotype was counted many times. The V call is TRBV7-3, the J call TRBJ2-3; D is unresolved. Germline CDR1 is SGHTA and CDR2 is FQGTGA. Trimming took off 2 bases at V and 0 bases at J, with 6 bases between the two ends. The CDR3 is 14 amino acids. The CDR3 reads CASSLELSTDTQYF. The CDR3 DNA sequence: TGTGCCAGCAGCTTAGAGCTGAGCACAGATACGCAGTATTTT.

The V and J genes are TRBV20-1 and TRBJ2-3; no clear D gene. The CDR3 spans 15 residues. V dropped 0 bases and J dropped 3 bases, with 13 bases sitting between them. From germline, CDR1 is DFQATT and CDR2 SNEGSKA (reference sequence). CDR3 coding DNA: TGCAGTGCTAGAGATCTTATGGGCGGTACAGATACGCAGTATTTT. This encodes CSARDLMGGTDTQYF.

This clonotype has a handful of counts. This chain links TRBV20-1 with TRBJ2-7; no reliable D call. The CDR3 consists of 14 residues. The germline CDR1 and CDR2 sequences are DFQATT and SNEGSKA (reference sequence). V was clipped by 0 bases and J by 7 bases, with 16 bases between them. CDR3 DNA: TGCAGTGCTAGAGACCGACTTCTGTTGAATGAGCAGTACTTC. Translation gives CSARDRLLLNEQYF.

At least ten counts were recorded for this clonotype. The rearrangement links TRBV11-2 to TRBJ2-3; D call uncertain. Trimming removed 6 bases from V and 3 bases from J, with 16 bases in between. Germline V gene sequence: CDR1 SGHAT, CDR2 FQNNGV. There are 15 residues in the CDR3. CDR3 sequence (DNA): TGTGCCAGCAGACCCCCAGCGCTGCAGACAGATACGCAGTATTTT. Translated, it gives CASRPPALQTDTQYF.

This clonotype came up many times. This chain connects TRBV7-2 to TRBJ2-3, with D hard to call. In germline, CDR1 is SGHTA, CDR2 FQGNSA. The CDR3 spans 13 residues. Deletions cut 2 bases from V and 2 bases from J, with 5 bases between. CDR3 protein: CASSLFVTDTQYF. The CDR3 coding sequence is TGTGCCAGCAGCTTATTCGTCACAGATACGCAGTATTTT.

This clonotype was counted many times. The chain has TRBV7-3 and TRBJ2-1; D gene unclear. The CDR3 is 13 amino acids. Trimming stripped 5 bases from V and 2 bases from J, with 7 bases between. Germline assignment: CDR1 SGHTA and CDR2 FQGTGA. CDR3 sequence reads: CASSRDAYNEQFF. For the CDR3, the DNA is TGTGCCAGCAGCCGAGACGCCTACAATGAGCAGTTCTTC.

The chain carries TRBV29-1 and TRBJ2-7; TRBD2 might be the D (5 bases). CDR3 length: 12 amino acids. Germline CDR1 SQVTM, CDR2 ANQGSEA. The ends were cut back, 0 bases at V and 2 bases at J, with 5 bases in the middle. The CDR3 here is CSVEDGTYEQYF. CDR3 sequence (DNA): TGCAGCGTTGAAGACGGGACCTACGAGCAGTACTTC.

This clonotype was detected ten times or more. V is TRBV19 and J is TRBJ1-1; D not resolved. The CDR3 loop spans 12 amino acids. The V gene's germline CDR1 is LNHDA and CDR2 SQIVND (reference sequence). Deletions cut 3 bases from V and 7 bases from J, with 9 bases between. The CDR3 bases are TGTGCCAGTAGTATTGGTTACGGTGAAGCTTTCTTT. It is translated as CASSIGYGEAFF.

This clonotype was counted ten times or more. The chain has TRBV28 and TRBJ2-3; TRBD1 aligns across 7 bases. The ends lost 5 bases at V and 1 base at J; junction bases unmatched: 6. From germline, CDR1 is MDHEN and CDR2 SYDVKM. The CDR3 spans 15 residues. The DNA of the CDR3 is TGTGCCAGCAGTCCACAGGGGTTAGGCACAGATACGCAGTATTTT. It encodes CASSPQGLGTDTQYF.

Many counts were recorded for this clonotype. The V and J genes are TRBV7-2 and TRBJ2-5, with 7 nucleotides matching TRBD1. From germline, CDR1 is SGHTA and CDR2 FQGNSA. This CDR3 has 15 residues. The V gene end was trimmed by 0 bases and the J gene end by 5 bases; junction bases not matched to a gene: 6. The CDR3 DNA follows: TGTGCCAGCAGCTTAGCCTCGGGACAGAGGGAGACCCAGTACTTC. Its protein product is CASSLASGQRETQYF.

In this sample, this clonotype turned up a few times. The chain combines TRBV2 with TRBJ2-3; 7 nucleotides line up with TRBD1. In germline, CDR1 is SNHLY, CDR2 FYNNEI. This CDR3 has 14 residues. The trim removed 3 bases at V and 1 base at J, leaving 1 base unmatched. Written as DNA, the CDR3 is TGTGCCAGCAGTGACGGACAGGGCACAGATACGCAGTATTTT. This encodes CASSDGQGTDTQYF.

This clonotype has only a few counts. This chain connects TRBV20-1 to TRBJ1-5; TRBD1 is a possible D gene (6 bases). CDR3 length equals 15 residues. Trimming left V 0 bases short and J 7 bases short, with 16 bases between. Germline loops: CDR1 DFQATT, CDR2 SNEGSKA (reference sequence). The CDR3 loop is CSARDMGAGSQPQHF. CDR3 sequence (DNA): TGCAGTGCTAGAGATATGGGGGCGGGTAGCCAGCCCCAGCATTTT.

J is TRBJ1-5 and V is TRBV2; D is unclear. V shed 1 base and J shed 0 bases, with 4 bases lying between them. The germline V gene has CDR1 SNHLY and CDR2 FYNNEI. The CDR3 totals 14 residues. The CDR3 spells CASSEVYSNQPQHF. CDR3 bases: TGTGCCAGCAGTGAAGTCTATAGCAATCAGCCCCAGCATTTT.

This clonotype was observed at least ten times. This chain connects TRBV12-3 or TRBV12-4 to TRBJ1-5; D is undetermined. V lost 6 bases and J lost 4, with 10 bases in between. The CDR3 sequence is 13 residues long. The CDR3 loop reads CASSGLPNQPQHF. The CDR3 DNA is TGTGCCAGCAGCGGACTCCCGAATCAGCCCCAGCATTTT.

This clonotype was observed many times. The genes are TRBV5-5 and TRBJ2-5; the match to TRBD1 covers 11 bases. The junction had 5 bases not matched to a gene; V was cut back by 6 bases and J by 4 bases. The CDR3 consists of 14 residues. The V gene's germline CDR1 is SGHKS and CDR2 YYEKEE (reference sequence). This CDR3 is CASTRTGGIETQYF. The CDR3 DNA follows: TGTGCCAGCACCCGGACAGGGGGCATAGAGACCCAGTACTTC.

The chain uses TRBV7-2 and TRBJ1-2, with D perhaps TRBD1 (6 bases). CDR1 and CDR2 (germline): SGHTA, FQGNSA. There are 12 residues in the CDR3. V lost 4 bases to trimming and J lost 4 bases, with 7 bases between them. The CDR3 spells CASSSRGYGYTF. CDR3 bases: TGTGCCAGCAGCTCCAGGGGCTATGGCTACACCTTC. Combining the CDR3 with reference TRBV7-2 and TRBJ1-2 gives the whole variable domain GAGVSQSPSNKVTEKGKDVELRCDPISGHTALYWYRQSLGQGLEFLIYFQGNSAPDKSGLPSDRFSAERTGGSVSTLTIQRTQQEDSAVYLCASSSRGYGYTFGSGTRLTVV.

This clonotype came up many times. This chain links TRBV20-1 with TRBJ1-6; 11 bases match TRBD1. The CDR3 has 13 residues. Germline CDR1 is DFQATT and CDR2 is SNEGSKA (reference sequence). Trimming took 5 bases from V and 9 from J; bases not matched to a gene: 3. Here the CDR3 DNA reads TGCAGTGCTGGGACAGGGGGTGGTTCACCCCTCCACTTT. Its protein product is CSAGTGGGSPLHF.

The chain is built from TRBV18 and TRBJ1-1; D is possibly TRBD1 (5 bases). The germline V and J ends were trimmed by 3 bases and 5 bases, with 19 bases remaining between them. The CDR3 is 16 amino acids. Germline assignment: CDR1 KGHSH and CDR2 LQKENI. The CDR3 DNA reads TGTGCCAGCTCACCGGGCGCCCAGGGTAGAAAAACTGAAGCTTTCTTT. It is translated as CASSPGAQGRKTEAFF. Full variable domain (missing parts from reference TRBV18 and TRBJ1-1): NAGVMQNPRHLVRRRGQEARLRCSPMKGHSHVYWYRQLPEEGLKFMVYLQKENIIDESGMPKERFSAEFPKEGPSILRIQQVVRGDSAAYFCASSPGAQGRKTEAFFGQGTRLTVV.

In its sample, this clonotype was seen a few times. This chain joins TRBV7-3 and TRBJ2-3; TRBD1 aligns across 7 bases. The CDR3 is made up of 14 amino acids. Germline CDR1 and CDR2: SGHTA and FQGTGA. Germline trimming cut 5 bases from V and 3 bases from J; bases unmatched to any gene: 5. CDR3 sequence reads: CASSTSGGTDTQYF. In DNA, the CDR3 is TGTGCCAGCAGCACATCAGGGGGAACAGATACGCAGTATTTT.

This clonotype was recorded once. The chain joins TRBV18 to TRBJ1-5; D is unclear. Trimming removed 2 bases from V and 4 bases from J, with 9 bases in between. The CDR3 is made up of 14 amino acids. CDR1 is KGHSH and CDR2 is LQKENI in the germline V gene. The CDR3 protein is CASSPNPGNQPQHF. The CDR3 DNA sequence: TGTGCCAGCTCACCAAACCCAGGAAATCAGCCCCAGCATTTT.

The CDR3 protein is CSAPKGIDTQYF. CDR3 bases: TGCAGTGCACCGAAGGGCATAGATACGCAGTATTTT. The genes are TRBV20-1 and TRBJ2-3; D gene unclear. Germline CDR1 reads DFQATT; CDR2 reads SNEGSKA (reference sequence). The ends were cut back, 6 bases at V and 5 bases at J, with 12 bases in the middle. This CDR3 comprises 12 residues.